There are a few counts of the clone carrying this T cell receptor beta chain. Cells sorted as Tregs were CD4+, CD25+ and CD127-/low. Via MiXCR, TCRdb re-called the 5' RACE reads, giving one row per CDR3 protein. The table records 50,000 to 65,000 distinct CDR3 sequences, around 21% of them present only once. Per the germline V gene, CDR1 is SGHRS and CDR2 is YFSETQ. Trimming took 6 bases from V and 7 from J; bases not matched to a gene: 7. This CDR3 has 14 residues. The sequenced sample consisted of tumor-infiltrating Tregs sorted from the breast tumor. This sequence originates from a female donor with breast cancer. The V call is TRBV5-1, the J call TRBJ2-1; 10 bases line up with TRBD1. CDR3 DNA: TGCGCCAGCACTAAGGACAGGGGGAGGAATGAGCAGTTCTTC. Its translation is CASTKDRGRNEQFF.